The clone carrying this T cell receptor (beta chain) was detected ten times or more. The antigen is not known. This specimen comes from a study of T cells in Graves' hyperthyroidism and ophthalmopathy. RNA transcripts provided the source from which TCR beta CDR3 regions were amplified. The HTBI primer set drove a first-round RT-PCR of the TCR CDR3. MiXCR, applied by TCRdb to the multiplex PCR reads, yields one record per CDR3 protein. The sample contains about 350,000 distinct CDR3 sequences, approximately 15% of which appear only once. The study's findings and limits: Median prediction lead before ophthalmopathy onset was 5.5 to 7 months with the model.

The ends lost 4 bases at V and 6 bases at J; junction bases unmatched: 8. The V gene's germline CDR1 is SNHLY and CDR2 FYNNEI. The CDR3 contains 14 residues. This rearrangement joins TRBV2 to TRBJ1-2; 7 nucleotides align to TRBD1. Sequenced: blood. The clonotype comes from a woman in her twenties or thirties with Graves' hyperthyroidism. The CDR3 loop reads CASSATGVGNGYTF. The DNA of the CDR3 is TGTGCCAGCAGTGCAACAGGGGTCGGGAATGGCTACACCTTC.